This TCR beta chain was documented in a study of T cells in women clearing cervical HPV infection. The CDR3 is 14 residues long. Germline lookup yields CDR1 SGHAT and CDR2 FQDESV (reference sequence). The V end was cut by 1 base, the J end by 5 bases, with 11 bases between. About this clone itself: The DNA ends 3 residues before the CDR3 does, and the rest of the CDR3 is filled in from the germline J gene.

Dot-blot hybridization genotyped cervical HPV amplified with MY09/MY11 PCR. The protocol was immunoSEQ multiplex PCR, while the TCRdb copy is restricted to in-frame clones and leaves out a portion. The sample includes about 22,000 clones. The chain recombines TRBV11-1 with TRBJ2-5; D is unclear. The receptor was isolated from a woman between 18 and 70 years old with a cervical HPV16 infection that either progressed to CIN3+ or cleared (not recorded which). Sequences were obtained from blood buffy coat. The sequenced part of the CDR3 DNA is TGTGCCAGCAGCTTAGATCGGCGGTGGGAGACC. This translates into CASSLDRRWET. The CDR3, in full, reads CASSLDRRWETQYF.